This TCR beta chain stems from a study of response to subunit inactivated influenza vaccine. Study results and caveats: Authors suggested each seasonal influenza vaccination recruits few new T cells.

In TCRdb, the RT-PCR reads were re-called with MiXCR into one record per CDR3 protein. Of about 300,000 distinct CDR3 sequences in the sample, approximately 20% were seen once. There are a few counts of this clonotype. Its antigen is unknown. The CDR3 is made up of 14 amino acids. The germline CDR1 and CDR2 sequences are MDHEN and SYDVKM. V lost 3 bases and J lost 14, with 20 bases in between. The chain is built from TRBV28 and TRBJ2-1, with D perhaps matching TRBD2 (5 bases). The receptor was isolated from a man aged 45 to 70 who received an inactivated influenza vaccine. The sequenced sample was PBMCs from blood, obtained about 19 months after vaccination. CDR3 amino acids: CASSFLRPAGVEFF. CDR3 bases: TGTGCCAGCAGTTTCCTACGCCCGGCGGGTGTAGAGTTCTTC.